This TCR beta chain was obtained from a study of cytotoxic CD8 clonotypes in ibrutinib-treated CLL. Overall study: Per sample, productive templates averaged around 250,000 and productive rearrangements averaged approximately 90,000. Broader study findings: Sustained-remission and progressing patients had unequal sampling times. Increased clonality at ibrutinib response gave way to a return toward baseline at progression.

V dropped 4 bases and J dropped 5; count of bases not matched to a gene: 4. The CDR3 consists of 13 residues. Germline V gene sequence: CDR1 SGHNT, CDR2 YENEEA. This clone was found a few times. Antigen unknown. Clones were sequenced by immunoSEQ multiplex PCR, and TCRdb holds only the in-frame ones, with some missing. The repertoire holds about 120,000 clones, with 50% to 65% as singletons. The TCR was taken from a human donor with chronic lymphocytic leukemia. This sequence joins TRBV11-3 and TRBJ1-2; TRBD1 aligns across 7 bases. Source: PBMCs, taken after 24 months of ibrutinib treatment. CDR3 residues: CASSWDSLYGYTF. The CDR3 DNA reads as TGTGCCAGCAGCTGGGACAGCTTATATGGCTACACCTTC.